These 5 T cell receptor beta chains came from one sample sequenced in a study of blood T cell repertoires in COVID-19. TCRdb keeps only in-frame clones here, not all; method: immunoSEQ multiplex PCR. The table lists 160,000 or so clones, about 90% of them singletons, with around 1.2% in the top ten. Sequenced: PBMCs or T cells enriched from blood (not recorded which). These receptors were obtained from a human donor with acute COVID-19. The donor label of this sample is uncertain.

This sequence joins TRBV2 and TRBJ1-1; D is undetermined. Germline V gives CDR1 SNHLY, CDR2 FYNNEI. The CDR3 loop spans 12 amino acids. Deletions cut 7 bases from V and 5 bases from J, with 11 bases between. In DNA form, the CDR3 reads TGTGCCAGCAAGCTCAGCGGGACTGAAGCTTTCTTT. The encoded protein is CASKLSGTEAFF.

CDR3 in amino acids: CARDRGSTDTQYF. CDR3 bases: TGTGCCAGGGACAGGGGTAGCACAGATACGCAGTATTTT. The genes are TRBV2 and TRBJ2-3, with 9 bases lining up with TRBD1. The CDR3 totals 13 residues. The germline V gene encodes CDR1 SNHLY and CDR2 FYNNEI. V shed 9 bases, J shed 0 bases, and the junction held 1 base outside the gene matches.

The CDR3 is CASSSWATPNYGYTF. CDR3 DNA sequence: TGTGCCAGCAGTTCCTGGGCAACACCTAACTATGGCTACACCTTC. This chain joins TRBV6-6 and TRBJ1-2, with no clear D. Trimming removed 4 bases at V and 0 bases at J, with 12 bases between. This CDR3 spans 15 amino acids. Germline V CDR1 and CDR2: MNHNY, SVGAGI (reference sequence).

The gene calls are TRBV30 and TRBJ1-2; possible D gene TRBD1, 6 bases. V was pared by 2 bases and J by 2 bases, with 6 bases between. The CDR3 covers 12 residues. Germline V gene data show CDR1 as GTSNPN and CDR2 as SVGIG (reference sequence). CDR3 sequence reads: CAWSQGNYGYTF. The DNA for the CDR3 is TGTGCCTGGAGTCAGGGGAACTATGGCTACACCTTC.

The sample holds one count of this clone. The chain carries TRBV7-3 and TRBJ1-4; no firm D call. CDR3 length equals 13 residues. The V end was cut by 5 bases, the J end by 7 bases, with 11 bases between. CDR1 and CDR2 from the germline V gene are SGHTA and FQGTGA. The CDR3 protein is CASSLSGGEKLFF. The CDR3 DNA sequence: TGTGCCAGCAGCCTCTCAGGTGGTGAAAAACTGTTTTTT.